This entry features one T cell receptor beta chain sequence. These data come from a study of shared clonotypes between healthy human individuals. Overall study: A donor's plate count was three for CD4 naive and three for CD4 memory; CD8 naive had two and CD8 memory one.

V was clipped by 5 bases and J by 0 bases, with 8 bases between them. This CDR3 contains 14 residues. Germline loops: CDR1 LNHDA, CDR2 SQIVND (reference sequence). Data came from immunoSEQ multiplex PCR; TCRdb stores just in-frame clones and leaves some out. The sample carries roughly 1,800,000 clones, about 95% recorded once. In the naive CD8 group, cells lacked CD45RO and were positively selected for CCR7, so terminally differentiated effector memory CD45RA+ cells were left out. The material sequenced was naive CD8+ T cells sorted from blood. This clonotype was sampled from a man between 18 and 35 years old in good health. V and J are TRBV19 and TRBJ2-1; D unresolved. CDR3 sequence reads: CASSWASSYNEQFF. DNA of the CDR3: TGTGCCAGTAGTTGGGCGAGCTCCTACAATGAGCAGTTCTTC.